The 19 T cell receptor beta chains reported below all come from one sample, sequenced in a study of blood T cell repertoires in COVID-19. Clones were sequenced by immunoSEQ multiplex PCR, and TCRdb holds only the in-frame ones, with some missing. The top ten hold roughly 0.9% of the sample, which has roughly 400,000 clones, approximately 90% seen once. Sample: PBMCs or T cells enriched from blood (not recorded which). These receptors all stem from a woman aged 40 to 55 who had been exposed to COVID-19.

This clone was observed at least ten times. The chain joins TRBV2 to TRBJ2-7; D gene unclear. Germline loops: CDR1 SNHLY, CDR2 FYNNEI. The CDR3 totals 15 residues. Trimming stripped 8 bases from V and 2 bases from J, with 19 bases between. This CDR3 is CASSSGTLPTYEQYF. The CDR3 DNA is TGTGCCAGCTCGTCGGGTACCCTCCCGACCTACGAGCAGTACTTC.

This rearrangement joins TRBV19 to TRBJ2-1; 12 bases line up with TRBD1. Germline V gene lookup returns CDR1 LNHDA and CDR2 SQIVND (reference sequence). The CDR3 has 17 residues. The V and J ends lost 2 bases and 5 bases, in that order; junction bases with no gene match: 7. For the CDR3, the DNA is TGTGCCAGTAGTATACGATCCTGGGACAGGGGGCACAATGAGCAGTTCTTC. The encoded protein is CASSIRSWDRGHNEQFF.

The V and J genes are TRBV29-1 and TRBJ1-2, with a tentative D call TRBD1 (6 bases). The germline gives CDR1 SQVTM, CDR2 ANQGSEA. V gave up 4 bases and J gave up 4 bases, with 16 bases separating them. The CDR3 loop spans 14 amino acids. The CDR3 nucleotides read TGCAGCGTTGGGACCAGGGGTAGTATCTATGGCTACACCTTC. It encodes CSVGTRGSIYGYTF. The full variable domain, in which reference TRBV29-1 and TRBJ1-2 provide the parts outside the CDR3, is SAVISQKPSRDICQRGTSLTIQCQVDSQVTMMFWYRQQPGQSLTLIATANQGSEATYESGFVIDKFPISRPNLTFSTLTVSNMSPEDSSIYLCSVGTRGSIYGYTFGSGTRLTVV.

The sample holds a few counts of this clone. This rearrangement joins TRBV3-1 (or the pseudogene TRBV3-2) to TRBJ1-4; D is uncertain. CDR3 size: 14 residues. V was cut by 4 bases and J by 8 bases, with 14 bases left in between. Germline V gene lookup returns CDR1 LGHDT and CDR2 YNNKEL (reference sequence). The CDR3 is CASSRREDREKLFF. In DNA, the CDR3 is TGTGCCAGCAGCCGGCGGGAGGACCGAGAAAAACTGTTTTTT.

CDR3 loop: CASSRAGGEKLFF. The DNA for the CDR3 is TGCGCCAGCTCCAGGGCAGGCGGTGAAAAACTGTTTTTT. V usage is TRBV4-3 and J usage is TRBJ1-4; D is possibly TRBD1 (5 bases). This CDR3 contains 13 residues. V gave up 8 bases and J gave up 7 bases, with 14 bases separating them. From germline, CDR1 is LGHNA and CDR2 YSLEER.

V usage is TRBV6-2 or TRBV6-3 and J usage is TRBJ2-7; D is possibly TRBD2 (5 bases). The CDR3 sequence is 14 residues long. V was cut by 5 bases and J by 4 bases, with 15 bases left in between. Germline V lookup: CDR1 MNHEY, CDR2 SVGEGT. CDR3 loop: CASSSYAGPYEQYF. CDR3 DNA sequence: TGTGCCAGCAGTAGCTATGCGGGTCCTTACGAGCAGTACTTC.

This clone occurred once. The CDR3 region has the DNA TGCGCCAGCAGCCCCAGGAGGGCGGTGGATGAAAAACTGTTTTTT. This codes for CASSPRRAVDEKLFF. This chain links TRBV5-1 with TRBJ1-4; the D is unclear. Looked up from germline, CDR1 is SGHRS and CDR2 is YFSETQ. V was clipped by 4 bases and J by 6 bases, with 16 bases between them. The CDR3 covers 15 residues.

The DNA for the CDR3 is TGTGCCAGCAGTTCGAAGGGACCGGGGGACGAGCAGTACTTC. Protein sequence: CASSSKGPGDEQYF. V usage is TRBV6-5 and J usage is TRBJ2-7; tentative D call: TRBD2 (6 bases). Trimming removed 4 bases from V and 5 bases from J, with 15 bases in between. CDR3 length: 14 amino acids. Germline assignment: CDR1 MNHEY and CDR2 SVGAGI.

This sequence joins TRBV19 and TRBJ1-3; a possible D gene is TRBD1 (5 bases). This CDR3 is 15 amino acids long. V was clipped by 6 bases and J by 2 bases, with 14 bases between them. Germline V CDR1 and CDR2: LNHDA, SQIVND (reference sequence). The DNA of the CDR3 is TGTGCCAGTAGGACCCCGCTAGGGGCTGGAAACACCATATATTTT. Its translation is CASRTPLGAGNTIYF.

The J gene is TRBJ2-2, the V gene TRBV29-1, with TRBD1 matching over 12 bases. Per germline, CDR1 SQVTM and CDR2 ANQGSEA. The V segment lost 5 bases and the J segment 6 bases; nucleotides outside the gene matches: 4. The CDR3 runs 14 residues. The CDR3 region has the DNA TGCAGCGTTCAGGGACAGGGGGCAGCCGGGGAGCTGTTTTTT. Protein sequence: CSVQGQGAAGELFF.

The rearrangement uses TRBV21-1 and TRBJ2-5; the listed D gene, TRBD2, was not tested against the DNA. TRBV21-1 is a listed pseudogene. The CDR3 length is 14 residues. DNA of the CDR3: TGTGCCAGCAGCAAGGGGGGAATCCGGGAGACCCAGTACTTC. Its protein product is CASSKGGIRETQYF.

As concerns this clone: One junction end does not reproduce the germline sequence, and a read error may be involved. The gene calls are TRBV15 and TRBJ1-6; the match to TRBD1 covers 9 bases. Per germline, CDR1 LNHNV and CDR2 YYDKDF (reference sequence). The CDR3 sequence is 17 residues long. CDR3 DNA sequence: TGTGCCACCAGCGGAGATCCGGGACAGGGATCGAATTCACCCCTCCACTTT. Amino acid sequence: CATSGDPGQGSNSPLHF.

The rearrangement joins TRBV4-1 to TRBJ1-3; D is possibly TRBD1 (5 bases). The CDR3 sequence is 19 residues long. V lost 1 base, J lost 0 bases, and 19 bases lay in between. CDR1 is MGHRA, CDR2 YSYEKL, per germline. CDR3 loop: CASSQGRSAGRASGNTIYF. CDR3 DNA: TGCGCCAGCAGCCAAGGAAGGTCCGCGGGACGGGCCTCTGGAAACACCATATATTTT.

Turning to this clone: The same CDR3 can be traced to other DNA sequences in this sample. V usage is TRBV28 and J usage is TRBJ2-7; 7 bases map to TRBD1. Germline V gives CDR1 MDHEN, CDR2 SYDVKM. J gave up 0 bases and V 5 bases, and 7 bases lay outside the gene matches. The CDR3 runs 15 residues. CDR3 in amino acids: CASSVGTAGSYEQYF. CDR3 sequence (DNA): TGTGCCAGCAGTGTAGGGACAGCCGGCTCCTACGAGCAGTACTTC.

This clone showed up just a few times. J is TRBJ2-7 and V is TRBV4-2, with D unclear. The CDR3 sequence is 15 residues long. From germline, CDR1 is LGHNA and CDR2 YNFKEQ. V gave up 1 base and J gave up 3 bases, with 13 bases separating them. CDR3 DNA sequence: TGTGCCAGCAGCCAAGCTTCTAGTGGCGGCTACGAGCAGTACTTC. Its protein is CASSQASSGGYEQYF.

The chain recombines TRBV6-5 with TRBJ1-6; D is unresolved. Per the germline V gene, CDR1 is MNHEY and CDR2 is SVGAGI. The CDR3 runs to 16 residues. The V end was cut by 0 bases, the J end by 5 bases, with 11 bases between. The CDR3 loop is CASSYSGSGNNSPLHF. The CDR3 DNA is TGTGCCAGCAGTTACTCTGGGTCCGGGAATAATTCACCCCTCCACTTT.

CDR3 sequence reads: CASSPAGGGGTQYF. The CDR3 DNA follows: TGTGCCAGCAGCCCGGCGGGAGGGGGGGGGACCCAGTACTTC. The chain is built from TRBV6-5 and TRBJ2-5; the match to TRBD2 covers 9 bases. The V gene end was trimmed by 6 bases and the J gene end by 7 bases; junction bases not matched to a gene: 9. This CDR3 has 14 residues. Germline CDR1 reads MNHEY; CDR2 reads SVGAGI.

The chain uses TRBV18 and TRBJ2-7; 11 bases are a match to TRBD2. From germline, CDR1 is KGHSH and CDR2 LQKENI. The junction had 4 bases not matched to a gene; V was cut back by 2 bases and J by 4 bases. The CDR3 covers 15 residues. CDR3 nucleotide sequence: TGTGCCAGCTCACCAACTAGCGGGAGTACGTACGAGCAGTACTTC. It yields the protein CASSPTSGSTYEQYF. Combining the CDR3 with reference TRBV18 and TRBJ2-7 gives the whole variable domain NAGVMQNPRHLVRRRGQEARLRCSPMKGHSHVYWYRQLPEEGLKFMVYLQKENIIDESGMPKERFSAEFPKEGPSILRIQQVVRGDSAAYFCASSPTSGSTYEQYFGPGTRLTVT.

The chain is built from TRBV27 and TRBJ2-7; D not certain. Germline CDR1 and CDR2: MNHEY and SMNVEV (reference sequence). Trimming removed 10 bases from V and 4 bases from J, with 26 bases in between. The CDR3 covers 16 residues. Here the CDR3 DNA reads TGTGCCAACCTTCCGAATGTAGACGGAGTGACTTACGAGCAGTACTTC. As protein: CANLPNVDGVTYEQYF.